The 21 T cell receptor beta chains below were found in one sample sequenced in a study of cytotoxic CD8 clonotypes in ibrutinib-treated CLL. Profiled with immunoSEQ multiplex PCR; TCRdb holds only in-frame clones, not every one. Among some 92,000 clones, approximately 77% were seen once, and the ten largest hold around 23%. Here the sequenced sample was PBMCs, taken after 24 months of ibrutinib treatment. These receptor sequences come from a human donor with chronic lymphocytic leukemia.

The chain recombines TRBV14 with TRBJ1-6; unclear D gene. The CDR3 has 16 residues. Germline V lookup: CDR1 SGHDN, CDR2 FVKESK. Trimming removed 4 bases at V and 0 bases at J, with 10 bases between. The CDR3 DNA is TGTGCCAGCAGCCGTTGGACGAGCTCCTATAATTCACCCCTCCACTTT. Amino acids: CASSRWTSSYNSPLHF.

The chain couples TRBV20-1 to TRBJ1-2, with D unresolved. The germline V and J ends were trimmed by 6 bases and 8 bases, with 13 bases remaining between them. The CDR3 spans 11 residues. The germline gives CDR1 DFQATT, CDR2 SNEGSKA (reference sequence). CDR3 in amino acids: CSANSERGYTF. In DNA form, the CDR3 reads TGCAGTGCCAATAGCGAACGAGGCTACACCTTC.

This clone is labeled as medium-sized. The chain uses TRBV10-2 and TRBJ1-6; D remains ambiguous. The CDR3 runs 12 residues. Trimming removed 6 bases from V and 6 bases from J, with 6 bases in between. From germline, CDR1 is WSHSY and CDR2 SAAADI. The CDR3 nucleotides are TGCGCCAGCAGGGAAGTTAATTCACCCCTCCACTTT. Its translation: CASREVNSPLHF.

The rearrangement uses TRBV4-1 and TRBJ2-2; perhaps D is TRBD1 or TRBD2 (5 bases each). Germline loops: CDR1 MGHRA, CDR2 YSYEKL. V was cut by 4 bases and J by 1 base, with 13 bases left in between. This CDR3 is built from 16 residues. In DNA form, the CDR3 reads TGCGCCAGCAGCCGACGGGGCGGCAAGAACACCGGGGAGCTGTTTTTT. Translating gives CASSRRGGKNTGELFF.

The chain recombines TRBV5-1 with TRBJ2-7; D unclear. Germline-derived CDR1 and CDR2 are SGHRS and YFSETQ. V lost 0 bases, J lost 6 bases, and 16 bases lay in between. The CDR3 covers 15 residues. CDR3 coding DNA: TGCGCCAGCAGCTTGGCCTCGCGGATCGGTAGCGAGCAGTACTTC. Translated, it gives CASSLASRIGSEQYF.

The chain carries TRBV7-9 and TRBJ1-2; the D gene is possibly TRBD1 (6 bases). The germline V gene has CDR1 SEHNR and CDR2 FQNEAQ (reference sequence). Trimming took 5 bases from V and 8 from J, leaving 18 bases between them. There are 14 residues in the CDR3. The CDR3 sequence is CASSPTGPFLGYTF. The CDR3 DNA reads TGTGCCAGCAGCCCCACAGGGCCCTTTTTGGGCTACACCTTC.

The rearrangement uses TRBV12-5 and TRBJ2-5; TRBD1 might be the D (5 bases). Between the trimmed V and J ends, which lost 1 base and 5 bases, there was a span of 8 bases. CDR3 length: 13 amino acids. Per the germline V gene, CDR1 is LGHNT and CDR2 is FRNRAP. The DNA for the CDR3 is TGTGCTAGTGGTTTGGGGGGCGCGGAGACCCAGTACTTC. This sequence encodes CASGLGGAETQYF. The complete variable domain, with remaining parts taken from reference TRBV12-5 and TRBJ2-5, reads DARVTQTPRHKVTEMGQEVTMRCQPILGHNTVFWYRQTMMQGLELLAYFRNRAPLDDSGMPKDRFSAEMPDATLATLKIQPSEPRDSAVYFCASGLGGAETQYFGPGTRLLVL.

V gene TRBV23-1 combines with J gene TRBJ1-2; no firm D call. TRBV23-1 is treated as an ORF (open reading frame) with a function not yet certain. CDR3 length: 15 amino acids. V was trimmed by 0 bases and J by 9 bases, leaving 17 bases between them. The DNA of the CDR3 is TGCGCCAGCAGTCAATCACGTGACCGGCACGGTAGCTACACCTTC. Protein: CASSQSRDRHGSYTF.

This clone was seen a single time. The V gene is TRBV5-1, the J gene TRBJ2-1; D call uncertain. V was trimmed by 0 bases and J by 9 bases, leaving 4 bases between them. CDR1 is SGHRS and CDR2 is YFSETQ in the germline V gene. This CDR3 is 11 amino acids long. CDR3 sequence reads: CASSLVSEQFF. The DNA for the CDR3 is TGCGCCAGCAGCTTGGTGAGTGAGCAGTTCTTC.

J is TRBJ1-1 and V is TRBV27; D is undetermined. The CDR3 sequence is 18 residues long. Trimming removed 1 base from V and 2 bases from J, with 20 bases in between. The germline gives CDR1 MNHEY, CDR2 SMNVEV (reference sequence). The CDR3 is CASSLLLQPLGYNTEAFF. CDR3 DNA: TGTGCCAGCAGTTTATTACTCCAACCGTTGGGTTACAACACTGAAGCTTTCTTT.

The V call is TRBV10-3, the J call TRBJ1-2; no firm D call. The CDR3 has 13 residues. V lost 2 bases to trimming and J lost 8 bases, with 12 bases between them. Germline lookup yields CDR1 ENHRY and CDR2 SYGVKD. The CDR3 DNA reads TGTGCCATCAGTGAGAAGGAAGGGCTCGGCTACACCTTC. This encodes CAISEKEGLGYTF.

This rearrangement joins TRBV5-1 to TRBJ1-5; TRBD1 agrees at 10 bases. This CDR3 comprises 15 residues. CDR1 is SGHRS and CDR2 is YFSETQ in the germline V gene. The trim removed 1 base at V and 4 bases at J, leaving 2 bases unmatched. CDR3 DNA: TGCGCCAGCAGCTTGACGGGACAGGGGAATCAGCCCCAGCATTTT. Translating gives CASSLTGQGNQPQHF.

The table lists this clone with a few counts. The V gene is TRBV5-1, the J gene TRBJ1-3, with D uncertain. The CDR3 length is 17 residues. V was trimmed by 0 bases and J by 0 bases, leaving 13 bases between them. CDR1 and CDR2 from the germline V gene are SGHRS and YFSETQ. CDR3 in amino acids: CASSLGARSGSGNTIYF. The DNA for the CDR3 is TGCGCCAGCAGCTTGGGGGCTCGGTCTGGCTCTGGAAACACCATATATTTT. Full variable domain (remainder filled in from reference TRBV5-1 and TRBJ1-3): KAGVTQTPRYLIKTRGQQVTLSCSPISGHRSVSWYQQTPGQGLQFLFEYFSETQRNKGNFPGRFSGRQFSNSRSEMNVSTLELGDSALYLCASSLGARSGSGNTIYFGEGSWLTVV.

The chain has TRBV2 and TRBJ1-3; no clear D gene. The CDR3 has 14 residues. CDR1 SNHLY and CDR2 FYNNEI come from the germline V gene. The ends were cut back, 9 bases at V and 2 bases at J, with 14 bases in the middle. CDR3 in DNA: TGTGCCAGTACGACGGACTCGACTGGAAACACCATATATTTT. This codes for CASTTDSTGNTIYF.

This clone was seen a single time. V gene TRBV7-9 combines with J gene TRBJ2-1; D remains unclear. Trimming left V 10 bases short and J 7 bases short, with 8 bases between. There are 10 residues in the CDR3. Germline V gene data show CDR1 as SEHNR and CDR2 as FQNEAQ (reference sequence). The CDR3 DNA sequence: TGTGCCACTACGGAGAATGAGCAGTTCTTC. It codes for CATTENEQFF.

This chain connects TRBV30 to TRBJ2-5; 7 bases agree with TRBD2. The CDR3 is 13 residues long. With V trimmed by 4 bases and J by 5 bases, 7 bases remained unmatched. From germline, CDR1 is GTSNPN and CDR2 SVGIG (reference sequence). The CDR3 DNA reads as TGTGCCTGGACTACGGGGGGTGTGGAGACCCAGTACTTC. Its protein product is CAWTTGGVETQYF.

The chain is built from TRBV5-8 and TRBJ1-4, with 11 nucleotides matching TRBD1. Germline CDR1 SGHTS, CDR2 YDEGEE. V lost 1 base and J lost 7; bases outside the gene matches: 3. CDR3 length: 15 residues. CDR3: CASSLWGTGGEKLFF. The CDR3 nucleotides are TGTGCCAGCAGCTTGTGGGGGACAGGGGGTGAAAAACTGTTTTTT.

This clone showed up just a few times. The chain uses TRBV7-2 and TRBJ2-4; 10 bases agree with TRBD2. CDR3 length: 21 residues. The germline gives CDR1 SGHTA, CDR2 FQGNSA. Trimming took 0 bases from V and 3 from J; bases not matched to a gene: 17. The CDR3 DNA reads TGTGCCAGCAGCTTAGCGGAATTTAAAGGGATAGCGGGAGGCATCAAAAACATTCAGTACTTC. Its protein product is CASSLAEFKGIAGGIKNIQYF. Full variable domain (missing parts from reference TRBV7-2 and TRBJ2-4): GAGVSQSPSNKVTEKGKDVELRCDPISGHTALYWYRQSLGQGLEFLIYFQGNSAPDKSGLPSDRFSAERTGGSVSTLTIQRTQQEDSAVYLCASSLAEFKGIAGGIKNIQYFGAGTRLSVL.

This chain uses TRBV28 with TRBJ2-1; D gene ambiguous. CDR3 length: 14 amino acids. Trimming left V 5 bases short and J 7 bases short, with 15 bases between. CDR1 MDHEN and CDR2 SYDVKM come from the germline V gene. The CDR3 reads CASSLTTVRNEQFF. The CDR3 DNA follows: TGTGCCAGCAGTCTTACGACGGTACGGAATGAGCAGTTCTTC.

This clone was picked up a small number of times. This chain uses TRBV6-4 with TRBJ1-1; D perhaps matches TRBD1 (6 bases). The CDR3 loop spans 15 amino acids. Trimming removed 0 bases from V and 1 base from J, with 9 bases in between. Germline V gene data show CDR1 as MRHNA and CDR2 as SNTAGT. The CDR3 DNA follows: TGTGCCAGCAGTGACTCGATGACAGGGAACACTGAAGCTTTCTTT. Residues: CASSDSMTGNTEAFF.

This chain uses TRBV2 with TRBJ2-5; TRBD2 is a possible D gene (6 bases). The V gene's germline CDR1 is SNHLY and CDR2 FYNNEI. V lost 6 bases and J lost 1, with 12 bases in between. This CDR3 is built from 14 residues. The CDR3 sequence is CASRLLSGQETQYF. Written as DNA, the CDR3 is TGTGCCAGCAGGCTCCTTAGCGGCCAAGAGACCCAGTACTTC.